This T cell receptor beta chain was sequenced for a study of CD8 T cells in Susac syndrome. Whole-study results and caveats: A relatively small number of individuals underwent TCR sequencing and HLA analysis.

As concerns this clonotype: Its antigen is currently unknown.

The CDR3 is 15 amino acids. CDR1 is SGHRS, CDR2 YFSETQ, per germline. The V end lost 0 bases, the J end lost 7 bases, and 14 bases lay between the germline ends. From blood CD8+ and CD4+ T cells, TCR beta sequences were generated. Each multiple sclerosis control was a treatment-naive patient with relapsing-remitting disease that was either stable or active. The authors reverse transcribed roughly 0.5 to 1 ug RNA with random hexamers. The immunoSEQ assay covered 54 Vbeta and 13 Jbeta segments for CDR3. TCRdb re-called the immunoSEQ multiplex PCR reads through MiXCR, storing one row per CDR3 protein. This sample has a few hundred thousand distinct CDR3 sequences, with 70% to 90% found just once.

Sequenced input: CD8+ T cells from PBMCs. The sequence derives from a human donor with multiple sclerosis. The chain combines TRBV5-1 with TRBJ2-1; D is unresolved. CDR3 in DNA: TGCGCCAGCAGCTTGGTAGTCCGCGGAAAAAATGAGCAGTTCTTC. Encoded protein: CASSLVVRGKNEQFF.